These T cell receptor beta chains were read from a single sample in a study of blood T cell repertoires in COVID-19. Here immunoSEQ multiplex PCR was the method, and the copy in TCRdb shows in-frame clones only, minus some. Here the sample spans roughly 360,000 clones, 70% to 90% being singletons. Sequencing input: PBMCs or T cells enriched from blood (not recorded which). The receptors shown here come from a woman aged 25-40 years with acute COVID-19. Each CDR3 is given with its conserved first and last residue. Fields, in order: CDR3 DNA, CDR3 protein, clone size, D gene, J gene, V gene. D genes are given only for firm matches. Where a row states a size, it is once, few, many or the class of an expanded clone; other rows omit it.

cdr3_nt: TGTGCCAGCAGCTCTCCCGCCTTACCCTCAGCGGAAGCTTTCTTT
cdr3_aa: CASSSPALPSAEAFF
clone_size: NA
d_call: NA
j_call: TRBJ1-1
v_call: TRBV28

cdr3_nt: TGTGCCAGCAGCCCTCGACTAGCGGGGTCCTGGAAAGGGCAGTTCTTC
cdr3_aa: CASSPRLAGSWKGQFF
clone_size: NA
d_call: TRBD2
j_call: TRBJ2-1
v_call: TRBV7-8

cdr3_nt: TGCAGTGCAGGACAGTACTACGAGCAGTACTTC
cdr3_aa: CSAGQYYEQYF
clone_size: few
d_call: NA
j_call: TRBJ2-7
v_call: TRBV20-1

cdr3_nt: TGCGCCAGCAGTGAGTCGGGACTGTATCAGCCCCAGCATTTT
cdr3_aa: CASSESGLYQPQHF
clone_size: NA
d_call: NA
j_call: TRBJ1-5
v_call: TRBV10-2

cdr3_nt: TGTGCCAGCAGTTACGCCCCGGGGGAAAACATTCAGTACTTC
cdr3_aa: CASSYAPGENIQYF
clone_size: NA
d_call: NA
j_call: TRBJ2-4
v_call: TRBV6-5

cdr3_nt: TGTGCCAGCAGCAAGACAGGGGTCGGAAACACCATATATTTT
cdr3_aa: CASSKTGVGNTIYF
clone_size: NA
d_call: TRBD1
j_call: TRBJ1-3
v_call: TRBV7-9

cdr3_nt: TGTGCCAGCAGCCACTCAGCGGGCGGCTACAATGAGCAGTTCTTC
cdr3_aa: CASSHSAGGYNEQFF
clone_size: NA
d_call: NA
j_call: TRBJ2-1
v_call: TRBV3-1/TRBV3-2

cdr3_nt: TGTGCCAGCAGCGCCAGGGTGCCAGGCGAGCAGTACTTC
cdr3_aa: CASSARVPGEQYF
clone_size: NA
d_call: NA
j_call: TRBJ2-7
v_call: TRBV6-5

cdr3_nt: TGTGCCAGCAGCCCTACTCGGAGCTCCTATGGCTACACCTTC
cdr3_aa: CASSPTRSSYGYTF
clone_size: NA
d_call: NA
j_call: TRBJ1-2
v_call: TRBV5-6

cdr3_nt: TGCGCCAGCAGCTTGGTGGCTAGCGGGGGCGGCACAGATACGCAGTATTTT
cdr3_aa: CASSLVASGGGTDTQYF
clone_size: NA
d_call: TRBD2
j_call: TRBJ2-3
v_call: TRBV5-1

cdr3_nt: TGTGCCACCAGTGATAATACCCAGGGGCCCCAGCATTTT
cdr3_aa: CATSDNTQGPQHF
clone_size: NA
d_call: NA
j_call: TRBJ1-5
v_call: TRBV24-1

cdr3_nt: TGTGCCAGCAGCCCCGGGACAGGGAATTCACCCCTCCACTTT
cdr3_aa: CASSPGTGNSPLHF
clone_size: NA
d_call: TRBD1
j_call: TRBJ1-6
v_call: TRBV3-1/TRBV3-2

cdr3_nt: TGTGCCAGTAGGAGCTCCGGGACAGGGTACAATGAGCAGTTCTTC
cdr3_aa: CASRSSGTGYNEQFF
clone_size: NA
d_call: TRBD1
j_call: TRBJ2-1
v_call: TRBV19

cdr3_nt: TGTGCCAGTGCTACTAGCGGGGGTTACGAGCAATACTTC
cdr3_aa: CASATSGGYEQYF
clone_size: NA
d_call: TRBD2
j_call: TRBJ2-7
v_call: TRBV19

cdr3_nt: TGTGCCAGCAGCGGATTACAGGGGTCCCTCTCTGGAAACACCATATATTTT
cdr3_aa: CASSGLQGSLSGNTIYF
clone_size: NA
d_call: TRBD1
j_call: TRBJ1-3
v_call: TRBV27

cdr3_nt: TGCGCCAGCAGCCAATCACGCGGGGGTTACAATGAGCAGTTCTTC
cdr3_aa: CASSQSRGGYNEQFF
clone_size: once
d_call: TRBD2
j_call: TRBJ2-1
v_call: TRBV4-3

cdr3_nt: TGTGCCAGCAGTGGACAGGTAATGAACACTGAAGCTTTCTTT
cdr3_aa: CASSGQVMNTEAFF
clone_size: NA
d_call: TRBD1
j_call: TRBJ1-1
v_call: TRBV14

cdr3_nt: TGTGCCAGCAGCTTGTGGGGGCGGGTGCTCTACGAGCAGTACTTC
cdr3_aa: CASSLWGRVLYEQYF
clone_size: NA
d_call: NA
j_call: TRBJ2-7
v_call: TRBV5-6

cdr3_nt: TGCAGCGCTTCTATAGCGAACACTGAAGCTTTCTTT
cdr3_aa: CSASIANTEAFF
clone_size: NA
d_call: NA
j_call: TRBJ1-1
v_call: TRBV29-1

cdr3_nt: TGTGCCAGCAGTGCTAACAGCAATCAGCCCCAGCATTTT
cdr3_aa: CASSANSNQPQHF
clone_size: NA
d_call: NA
j_call: TRBJ1-5
v_call: TRBV2

cdr3_nt: TGTGCCTGGGACAGGGGACCTAACACTGAAGCTTTCTTT
cdr3_aa: CAWDRGPNTEAFF
clone_size: NA
d_call: TRBD1
j_call: TRBJ1-1
v_call: TRBV30

cdr3_nt: TGCGCCAGCAGCTTGGCGGACAGTTCTTCTGAAGCTTTCTTT
cdr3_aa: CASSLADSSSEAFF
clone_size: NA
d_call: NA
j_call: TRBJ1-1
v_call: TRBV5-1

cdr3_nt: TGTGCCAGTAAGGGACTAGCGGGGGCCGGCTACAATGAGCAGTTCTTC
cdr3_aa: CASKGLAGAGYNEQFF
clone_size: NA
d_call: TRBD2
j_call: TRBJ2-1
v_call: TRBV19

cdr3_nt: TGTGCCAGCAGCGCTGACCAGGGGGGATCCTATGGCTACACCTTC
cdr3_aa: CASSADQGGSYGYTF
clone_size: few
d_call: TRBD1
j_call: TRBJ1-2
v_call: TRBV7-9

cdr3_nt: TGTGCCTGGAGTCCCCTCGGGAGGGCTAGCAATCAGCCCCAGCATTTT
cdr3_aa: CAWSPLGRASNQPQHF
clone_size: NA
d_call: NA
j_call: TRBJ1-5
v_call: TRBV30

cdr3_nt: TGTGCTAGTGGTTATATATTCGACGGACAGCCCCACACAGATACGCAGTATTTT
cdr3_aa: CASGYIFDGQPHTDTQYF
clone_size: NA
d_call: NA
j_call: TRBJ2-3
v_call: TRBV12-5

cdr3_nt: TGTGCCAGCAGTTACTGGGGACAGCAAACTTACAATGAGCAGTTCTTC
cdr3_aa: CASSYWGQQTYNEQFF
clone_size: NA
d_call: TRBD1
j_call: TRBJ2-1
v_call: TRBV6-5